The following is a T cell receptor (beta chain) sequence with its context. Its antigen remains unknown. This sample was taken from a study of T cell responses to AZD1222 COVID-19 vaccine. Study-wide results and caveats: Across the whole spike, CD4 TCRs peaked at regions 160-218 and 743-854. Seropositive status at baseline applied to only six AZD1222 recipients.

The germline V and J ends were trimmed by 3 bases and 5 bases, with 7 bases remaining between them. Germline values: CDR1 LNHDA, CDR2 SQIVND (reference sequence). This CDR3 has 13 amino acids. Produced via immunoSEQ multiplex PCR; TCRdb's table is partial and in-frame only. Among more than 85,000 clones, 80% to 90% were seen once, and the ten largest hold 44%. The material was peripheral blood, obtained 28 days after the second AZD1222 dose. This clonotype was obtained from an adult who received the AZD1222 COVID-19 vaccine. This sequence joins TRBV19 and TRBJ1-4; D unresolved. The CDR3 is CASSIFTNEKLFF. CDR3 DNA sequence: TGTGCCAGTAGTATTTTCACCAATGAAAAACTGTTTTTT. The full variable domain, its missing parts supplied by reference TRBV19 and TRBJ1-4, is DGGITQSPKYLFRKEGQNVTLSCEQNLNHDAMYWYRQDPGQGLRLIYYSQIVNDFQKGDIAEGYSVSREKKESFPLTVTSAQKNPTAFYLCASSIFTNEKLFFGSGTQLSVL.